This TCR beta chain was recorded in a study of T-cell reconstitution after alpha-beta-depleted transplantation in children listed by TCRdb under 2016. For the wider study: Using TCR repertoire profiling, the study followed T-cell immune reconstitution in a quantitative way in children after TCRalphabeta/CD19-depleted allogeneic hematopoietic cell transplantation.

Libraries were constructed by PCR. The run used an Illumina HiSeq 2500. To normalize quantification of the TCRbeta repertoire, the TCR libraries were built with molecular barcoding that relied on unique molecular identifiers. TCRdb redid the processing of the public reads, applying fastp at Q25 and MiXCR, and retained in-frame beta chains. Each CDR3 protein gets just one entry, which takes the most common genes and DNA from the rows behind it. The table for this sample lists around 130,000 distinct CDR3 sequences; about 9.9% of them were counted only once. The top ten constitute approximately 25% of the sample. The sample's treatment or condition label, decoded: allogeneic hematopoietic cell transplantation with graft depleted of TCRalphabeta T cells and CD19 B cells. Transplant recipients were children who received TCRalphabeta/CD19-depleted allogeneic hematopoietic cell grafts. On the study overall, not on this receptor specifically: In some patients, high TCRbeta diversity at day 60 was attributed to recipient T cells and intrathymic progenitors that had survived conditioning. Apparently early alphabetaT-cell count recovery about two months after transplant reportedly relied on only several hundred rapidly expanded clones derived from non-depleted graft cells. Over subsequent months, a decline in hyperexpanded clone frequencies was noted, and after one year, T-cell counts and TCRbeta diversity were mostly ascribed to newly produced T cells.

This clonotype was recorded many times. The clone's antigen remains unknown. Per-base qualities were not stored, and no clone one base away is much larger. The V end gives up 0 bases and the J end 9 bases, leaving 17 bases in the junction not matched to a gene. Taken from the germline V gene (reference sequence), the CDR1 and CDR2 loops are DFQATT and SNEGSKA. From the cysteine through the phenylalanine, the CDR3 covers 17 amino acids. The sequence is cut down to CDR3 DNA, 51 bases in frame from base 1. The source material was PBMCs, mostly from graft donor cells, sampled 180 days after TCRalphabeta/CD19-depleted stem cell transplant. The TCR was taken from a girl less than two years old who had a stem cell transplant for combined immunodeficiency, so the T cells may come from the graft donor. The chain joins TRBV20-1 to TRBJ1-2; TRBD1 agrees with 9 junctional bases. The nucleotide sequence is TGCAGTGCTAGAGACCCCAGGACAGGGGAGGAAGTTTTGAGCTACACCTTC. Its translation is CSARDPRTGEEVLSYTF.